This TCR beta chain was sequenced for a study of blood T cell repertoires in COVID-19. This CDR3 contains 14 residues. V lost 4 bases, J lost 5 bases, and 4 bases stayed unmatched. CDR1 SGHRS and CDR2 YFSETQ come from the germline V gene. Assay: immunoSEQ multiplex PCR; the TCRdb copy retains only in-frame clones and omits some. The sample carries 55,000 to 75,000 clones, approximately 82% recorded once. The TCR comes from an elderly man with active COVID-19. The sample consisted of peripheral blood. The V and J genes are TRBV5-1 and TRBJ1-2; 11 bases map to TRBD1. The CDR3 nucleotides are TGCGCCAGCAGCCAAGGGGACAGGGGGTATGGCTACACCTTC. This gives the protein CASSQGDRGYGYTF.